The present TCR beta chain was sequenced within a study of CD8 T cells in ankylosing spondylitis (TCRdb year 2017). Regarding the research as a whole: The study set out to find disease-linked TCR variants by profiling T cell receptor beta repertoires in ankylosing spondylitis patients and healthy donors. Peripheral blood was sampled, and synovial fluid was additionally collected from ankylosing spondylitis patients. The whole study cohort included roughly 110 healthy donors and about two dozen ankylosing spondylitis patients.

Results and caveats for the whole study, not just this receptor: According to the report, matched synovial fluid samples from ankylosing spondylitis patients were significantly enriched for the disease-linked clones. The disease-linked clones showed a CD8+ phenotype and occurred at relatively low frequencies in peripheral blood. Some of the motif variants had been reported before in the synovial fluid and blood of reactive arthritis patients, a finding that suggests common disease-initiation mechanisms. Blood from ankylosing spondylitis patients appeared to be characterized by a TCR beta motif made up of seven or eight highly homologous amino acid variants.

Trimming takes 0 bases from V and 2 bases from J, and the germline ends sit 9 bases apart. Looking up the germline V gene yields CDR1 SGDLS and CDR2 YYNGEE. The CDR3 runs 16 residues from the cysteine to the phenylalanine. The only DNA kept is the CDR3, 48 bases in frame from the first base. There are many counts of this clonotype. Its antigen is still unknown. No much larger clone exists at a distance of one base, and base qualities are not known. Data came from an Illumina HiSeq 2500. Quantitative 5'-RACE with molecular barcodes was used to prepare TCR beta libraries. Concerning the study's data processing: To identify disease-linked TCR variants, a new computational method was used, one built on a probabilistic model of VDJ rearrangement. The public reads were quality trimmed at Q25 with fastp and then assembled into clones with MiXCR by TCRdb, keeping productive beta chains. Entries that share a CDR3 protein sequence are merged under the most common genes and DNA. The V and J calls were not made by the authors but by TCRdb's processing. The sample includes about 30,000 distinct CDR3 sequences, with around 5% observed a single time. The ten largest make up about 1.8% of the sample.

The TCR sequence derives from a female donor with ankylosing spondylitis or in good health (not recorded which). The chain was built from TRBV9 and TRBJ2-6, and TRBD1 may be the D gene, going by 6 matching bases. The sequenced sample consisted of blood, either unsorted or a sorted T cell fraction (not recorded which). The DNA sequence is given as TGTGCCAGCAGCGTAGGGACAGTTGCTGGGGCCAACGTCCTGACTTTC. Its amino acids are CASSVGTVAGANVLTF.